This T cell receptor (beta chain) was captured in a study of blood T cell repertoires in COVID-19. Study information: There were acute and convalescent COVID-19 samples, and they came from the United States, Italy and Spain. PBMCs, B-cell-depleted T cells, or T cells were the source of the cDNA or gDNA that made up the material.

In the original processing: Estimation of nucleated cell counts relied on the amplification of reference gene primers. Data came from immunoSEQ multiplex PCR; TCRdb stores just in-frame clones and leaves some out. The V and J calls and clone size were taken over from that table, and D and trimming were inferred from the DNA. The sample carries more than 110,000 clones, 85% to 90% recorded once. The receptor was isolated from a human donor in a cohort sampled during active COVID-19. The sequenced material came from peripheral blood.

The CDR3 DNA sequence: TGTGCCAGCACTAAAGGTGGGACAGATAACTACGAGCAGTACTTC. It encodes CASTKGGTDNYEQYF. The chain is built from TRBV28 and TRBJ2-7; 7 bases are shared with TRBD1. The CDR3 is 15 residues long. V was pared by 7 bases and J by 3 bases, with 12 bases of the junction left unmatched. In germline, CDR1 is MDHEN, CDR2 SYDVKM.